These T cell receptor beta chains were read from a single sample in a study of CD8+ T cells in alopecia areata. The data were produced by immunoSEQ multiplex PCR, yet TCRdb's version contains in-frame clones alone and is incomplete. Of fewer than 200,000 clones detected, just over 65% appear once; the ten largest clones hold about an eighth. Sequences were derived from CD8+ T cells sorted from blood, sampled at week 0. All receptors derive from a human donor with alopecia areata. Each CDR3 is given with its conserved first and last residue. D genes are given only for firm matches. Only some rows state a clone size, as once, few, many or a class for expanded clones.

d_gene	abundance	v_gene	j_gene	len	CDR3aa	CDR3nt
NA	NA	TRBV7-9	TRBJ1-4	13	CASSLGGGDELFF	TGTGCCAGCAGCTTAGGAGGTGGGGATGAACTGTTTTTT
NA	NA	TRBV13	TRBJ2-7	12	CASSLYYYEQYF	TGTGCCAGCAGCCTCTATTACTACGAGCAGTACTTC
NA	once	TRBV11-2	TRBJ2-7	13	CASSFGSGDEQYF	TGTGCCAGCAGCTTCGGGTCAGGGGACGAGCAGTACTTC
TRBD2	NA	TRBV7-3	TRBJ2-3	13	CASSPGLEDTQYF	TGTGCCAGCAGCCCGGGACTAGAAGATACGCAGTATTTT
NA	NA	TRBV29-1	TRBJ2-2	14	CSVEDWSNTGELFF	TGCAGCGTTGAAGATTGGTCGAACACCGGGGAGCTGTTTTTT
NA	NA	TRBV2	TRBJ1-5	17	CASRISGESEYGQPQHF	TGTGCCAGCAGGATCTCAGGGGAGAGTGAGTACGGCCAGCCCCAGCATTTT
TRBD1	few	TRBV29-1	TRBJ1-1	12	CSVPQGGIEAFF	TGCAGCGTCCCACAGGGGGGGATTGAAGCTTTCTTT
TRBD1	NA	TRBV2	TRBJ2-7	13	CASNPGTAGEQYF	TGTGCCAGCAACCCCGGGACAGCCGGCGAGCAGTACTTC
NA	NA	TRBV7-8	TRBJ1-4	14	CASSPIESGEKLFF	TGTGCCAGCAGCCCCATCGAGTCTGGTGAAAAACTGTTTTTT
TRBD1	NA	TRBV29-1	TRBJ2-1	14	CSVAGTGPYNEQFF	TGCAGCGTTGCAGGGACAGGCCCCTACAATGAGCAGTTCTTC
NA	NA	TRBV30	TRBJ1-6	15	CAWSMAGINNSPLHF	TGTGCCTGGAGTATGGCAGGGATAAATAATTCACCCCTCCACTTT
NA	NA	TRBV7-9	TRBJ1-2	18	CASSLTNPRGNDSYGYTF	TGTGCCAGCAGCTTAACCAATCCGAGGGGTAACGACTCCTATGGCTACACCTTC
NA	once	TRBV15	TRBJ2-5	15	CATSRDKDLRETQYF	TGTGCCACCAGCAGAGATAAAGACTTACGAGAGACCCAGTACTTC
NA	NA	TRBV7-9	TRBJ1-5	13	CASSSGGNQPQHF	TGTGCCAGCAGCTCAGGGGGCAATCAGCCCCAGCATTTT
NA	few	TRBV13	TRBJ1-1	16	CASSSRDSPNGYEAFF	TGTGCCAGCAGCTCTAGAGACAGCCCAAATGGATACGAAGCTTTCTTT
TRBD1	once	TRBV5-5	TRBJ2-2	16	CASSYRDRRYTGELFF	TGTGCCAGCAGCTATCGGGACAGGAGATACACCGGGGAGCTGTTTTTT
NA	NA	TRBV29-1	TRBJ2-7	11	CSAEQGSEQYF	TGCAGCGCGGAACAGGGCTCCGAGCAGTACTTC
NA	NA	TRBV21-1	TRBJ2-3	17	CASSKCHGSGVLGTQYF	TGTGCCAGCAGCAAATGCCACGGTAGCGGGGTGTTGGGTACGCAGTATTTT